The 19 T cell receptor beta chains given below trace back to one sample, sequenced in a study of blood T cell repertoires in COVID-19. The data were produced by immunoSEQ multiplex PCR, yet TCRdb's version contains in-frame clones alone and is incomplete. Of fewer than 80,000 clones listed, 88% are singletons. Sequenced: peripheral blood. The source is a woman between 45 and 60 years old with active or convalescent COVID-19.

This sequence joins TRBV25-1 and TRBJ1-4; 7 bases map to TRBD1. The CDR3 runs to 15 residues. The germline V gene encodes CDR1 MGHDK and CDR2 SYGVNS. V lost 4 bases and J lost 6; bases outside the gene matches: 8. The CDR3: CASSGLDRPDEKLFF. The DNA for the CDR3 is TGTGCCAGCAGTGGGTTGGACAGGCCGGATGAAAAACTGTTTTTT.

The chain joins TRBV18 to TRBJ2-7; TRBD2 matches 9 bases. Germline CDR1 KGHSH, CDR2 LQKENI. V lost 3 bases, J lost 7 bases, and 7 bases stayed unmatched. The CDR3 has 14 residues. The CDR3 DNA reads as TGTGCCAGCTCACCGGGTCTAGCGGGACGAGAGCAGTACTTC. It specifies CASSPGLAGREQYF.

This chain connects TRBV5-1 to TRBJ2-3; 9 bases are shared with TRBD2. Germline V gene sequence: CDR1 SGHRS, CDR2 YFSETQ. This CDR3 has 18 amino acids. V lost 1 base and J lost 4; bases outside the gene matches: 13. CDR3 in DNA: TGCGCCAGCAGCTTGACTCTAGCGGGACAACGGGGGGCAGATACGCAGTATTTT. This sequence encodes CASSLTLAGQRGADTQYF. Variable domain in full (rest from reference TRBV5-1 and TRBJ2-3): KAGVTQTPRYLIKTRGQQVTLSCSPISGHRSVSWYQQTPGQGLQFLFEYFSETQRNKGNFPGRFSGRQFSNSRSEMNVSTLELGDSALYLCASSLTLAGQRGADTQYFGPGTRLTVL.

The genes are TRBV5-4 and TRBJ2-3, with 7 bases identical to TRBD2. Looked up from germline, CDR1 is SGHNT and CDR2 is YYREEE (reference sequence). V dropped 3 bases and J dropped 1; count of bases not matched to a gene: 8. This CDR3 spans 16 amino acids. The DNA for the CDR3 is TGTGCCAGCAGCTGGAACGGGAGGCTAGGCACAGATACGCAGTATTTT. Its protein is CASSWNGRLGTDTQYF.

The chain recombines TRBV27 with TRBJ1-5; a possible D gene is TRBD1 (5 bases). The CDR3 is 15 residues long. Germline lookup yields CDR1 MNHEY and CDR2 SMNVEV (reference sequence). V lost 3 bases and J 5 bases, leaving 14 bases between the germline ends. CDR3 in DNA: TGTGCCAGCAGTTTGGGCAGGGATGGCGATCAGCCCCAGCATTTT. This translates into CASSLGRDGDQPQHF.

The chain joins TRBV5-6 to TRBJ2-1, with TRBD2 identical over 10 bases. The CDR3 has 15 residues. The J segment lost 5 bases and the V segment lost 3 bases, leaving 5 bases of the junction unmatched. In germline, CDR1 is SGHDT, CDR2 YYEEEE. Here the CDR3 reads CASSSWTSGNNEQFF. CDR3 bases: TGTGCCAGCAGCTCCTGGACTAGCGGCAACAATGAGCAGTTCTTC.

This chain connects TRBV20-1 to TRBJ1-2; D is unresolved. Trimming shortened V by 6 bases and J by 8 bases, and 10 bases separated the two germline ends. This CDR3 is 10 amino acids long. Germline assignment: CDR1 DFQATT and CDR2 SNEGSKA (reference sequence). CDR3 in amino acids: CSAPLSGYTF. The CDR3 DNA is TGCAGTGCCCCTTTGAGCGGCTACACCTTC.

The chain combines TRBV9 with TRBJ1-1, with a tentative D call TRBD1 (5 bases). The length of the CDR3 is 15 residues. CDR1 is SGDLS, CDR2 YYNGEE, per germline. V was clipped by 0 bases and J by 1 base, with 10 bases between them. CDR3 coding DNA: TGTGCCAGCAGCGTAGGAAGACAGCCGAACACTGAAGCTTTCTTT. It yields the protein CASSVGRQPNTEAFF.

The chain carries TRBV20-1 and TRBJ1-2; D call uncertain. V was shortened by 1 base and J by 5 bases, with 5 bases between the two germline ends. The germline CDR1 and CDR2 sequences are DFQATT and SNEGSKA (reference sequence). The CDR3 sequence is 11 residues long. In DNA form, the CDR3 reads TGCAGTGCTAGAGTCCAATATGGCTACACCTTC. Encoded protein: CSARVQYGYTF.

This rearrangement joins TRBV29-1 to TRBJ1-2; D gene uncertain. Germline CDR1 and CDR2: SQVTM and ANQGSEA. Between the trimmed V and J ends, which lost 4 bases and 0 bases, there was a span of 27 bases. The CDR3 consists of 19 residues. The CDR3 spells CSVVGQPVEDLTANYGYTF. As DNA, the CDR3 is TGCAGCGTTGTAGGGCAACCCGTAGAGGACTTAACAGCTAACTATGGCTACACCTTC. Full variable domain (outside the CDR3, taken from reference TRBV29-1 and TRBJ1-2): SAVISQKPSRDICQRGTSLTIQCQVDSQVTMMFWYRQQPGQSLTLIATANQGSEATYESGFVIDKFPISRPNLTFSTLTVSNMSPEDSSIYLCSVVGQPVEDLTANYGYTFGSGTRLTVV.

This clone has only one observation. This chain joins TRBV12-3 or TRBV12-4 and TRBJ1-1, with D uncertain. CDR3 length equals 13 residues. The V gene lost 2 bases and the J gene lost 3 bases, with 7 bases spanning the gap. DNA for the CDR3: TGTGCCAGCAGTTTAACCAGGTACACTGAAGCTTTCTTT. Amino acids: CASSLTRYTEAFF.

This clone has just one count. The chain couples TRBV18 to TRBJ2-3, with D maybe TRBD2 (5 bases). Germline V gene sequence: CDR1 KGHSH, CDR2 LQKENI. Trimming pared 1 base from V and 5 bases from J, leaving 10 bases between. This CDR3 region has 14 residues. This CDR3 reads CASSPRATIDTQYF. In nucleotides, the CDR3 is TGTGCCAGCTCACCACGGGCGACTATAGATACGCAGTATTTT.

This clone was found a few times. The chain recombines TRBV3-1 (or the pseudogene TRBV3-2) with TRBJ2-1, with a possible D match to TRBD2 (7 bases). There are 14 residues in the CDR3. V dropped 0 bases and J dropped 14 bases, with 17 bases sitting between them. The germline CDR1 and CDR2 sequences are LGHDT and YNNKEL (reference sequence). Here the CDR3 reads CASSQEGGGPMEFF. CDR3 sequence (DNA): TGTGCCAGCAGCCAAGAAGGCGGGGGCCCAATGGAGTTCTTC.

The V gene is TRBV18, the J gene TRBJ2-2; 7 bases match TRBD2. Germline V gives CDR1 KGHSH, CDR2 LQKENI. This CDR3 is 18 amino acids long. Germline trimming cut 3 bases from V and 2 bases from J; bases unmatched to any gene: 12. The CDR3 DNA reads as TGTGCCAGCTCACCGACAATAGCGGGTACACTTAACACCGGGGAGCTGTTTTTT. It translates to CASSPTIAGTLNTGELFF.

This clone appeared once. This chain links TRBV3-1 (or the pseudogene TRBV3-2) with TRBJ1-1; D is undetermined. Trimming removed 4 bases at V and 7 bases at J, with 7 bases between. The CDR3 loop spans 11 amino acids. Germline values: CDR1 LGHDT, CDR2 YNNKEL (reference sequence). This CDR3 reads CASSRAGEAFF. The CDR3 region has the DNA TGTGCCAGCAGCCGGGCCGGTGAAGCTTTCTTT.

This clone was observed once. The chain recombines TRBV15 with TRBJ2-1; D perhaps matches TRBD1 (6 bases). Germline V gene data show CDR1 as LNHNV and CDR2 as YYDKDF (reference sequence). CDR3 size: 14 residues. V gave up 3 bases and J gave up 6 bases, with 12 bases separating them. Here the CDR3 reads CATSRDSFGNEQFF. Written as DNA, the CDR3 is TGTGCCACCAGCAGGGACAGTTTCGGCAATGAGCAGTTCTTC.

V usage is TRBV7-9 and J usage is TRBJ2-7, with 9 bases lining up with TRBD2. V trimming: 5 bases; J trimming: 2 bases; junction bases outside the gene matches: 19. This CDR3 is built from 19 residues. Germline V gives CDR1 SEHNR, CDR2 FQNEAQ (reference sequence). The DNA of the CDR3 is TGTGCCAGCAGCCCCCAGGGCGGGAGGGCACTGCCCTACCCCTACGAGCAGTACTTC. Its translation is CASSPQGGRALPYPYEQYF.

The rearrangement joins TRBV5-6 to TRBJ2-3; the match to TRBD1 covers 9 bases. V gave up 3 bases and J gave up 5 bases; unmatched junction bases: 4. The germline gives CDR1 SGHDT, CDR2 YYEEEE. This CDR3 is 14 amino acids long. This CDR3 is CASSSGTGIDTQYF. The CDR3 DNA follows: TGTGCCAGCAGCTCCGGGACAGGGATAGATACGCAGTATTTT.

This clone was seen a handful of times. The chain has TRBV24-1 and TRBJ2-3; no definite D call. Germline CDR1 is KGHDR and CDR2 is SFDVKD. Deletions cut 5 bases from V and 1 base from J, with 12 bases between. The CDR3 consists of 15 residues. This chain's CDR3 is CATSVGDPGTDTQYF. The CDR3 DNA is TGTGCCACCAGTGTAGGAGACCCCGGCACAGATACGCAGTATTTT.